A single T cell receptor beta chain is shown here with its context. The antigen is undetermined. The protocol was immunoSEQ multiplex PCR, while the TCRdb copy is restricted to in-frame clones and leaves out a portion. The sample lists more than 2,000,000 clones, roughly 92% occurring once. This sample stems from a study of shared clonotypes between healthy human individuals. Study-wide background: Per donor, CD8 memory used one plate, CD8 naive used two, CD4 memory used three and CD4 naive used three. Broader study findings: In general, naive subsets displayed greater estimated richness than memory subsets did. Sorted-subset sequencing, rarefaction showed, was incomplete despite large depth.

This CDR3 is built from 18 residues. Looked up from germline, CDR1 is SNHLY and CDR2 is FYNNEI. V lost 6 bases and J lost 0, with 21 bases in between. The clonotype comes from a man aged 18 to 30 in good health. The source material was naive CD4+ T cells sorted from blood. Subset indicated: CD45RA+ positively selected. J is TRBJ1-5 and V is TRBV2, with D maybe TRBD1 (5 bases). The CDR3 region is CASREGLAGSNSNQPQHF. The CDR3 DNA is TGTGCCAGCAGGGAGGGGCTTGCAGGGTCAAATAGCAATCAGCCCCAGCATTTT.